These 5 T cell receptor beta chains were all obtained from the same sample, sequenced in a study of circulating and synovial CD4+ cells in juvenile arthritis (dated by TCRdb to between 2014 and 2016). Library method: the immunoSEQ multiplex PCR assay. Held by TCRdb, this immuneACCESS table contains in-frame sequences only and omits some clones. Under half of the omission traces to an unresolved V gene where checked; the cause of the rest is unknown. This sample is represented by 32,000 or so clones; roughly 96% of them were singletons. The biggest ten clones account for less than 0.2% of the sample. Sequenced: CD4+ T cells from blood. The receptor set was obtained from a human donor with juvenile idiopathic arthritis.

J is TRBJ2-7 and V is TRBV4-2; 8 bases line up with TRBD2. Germline V gene data show CDR1 as LGHNA and CDR2 as YNFKEQ. The CDR3 totals 17 residues. Trimming at V came to 0 bases and at J to 0 bases, leaving 7 bases not matched to a gene. CDR3 sequence reads: CASSQEAQRGSSYEQYF. The CDR3 DNA reads as TGTGCCAGCAGCCAAGAAGCTCAGCGGGGGAGCTCCTACGAGCAGTACTTC.

J is TRBJ1-2 and V is TRBV11-2; D may be TRBD1 (5 bases). Between the trimmed V and J ends, which lost 2 bases and 4 bases, there was a span of 5 bases. The length of the CDR3 is 12 residues. The germline V gene encodes CDR1 SGHAT and CDR2 FQNNGV. Written as DNA, the CDR3 is TGTGCCAGCAGCTTACAGGGCTATGGCTACACCTTC. This translates into CASSLQGYGYTF.

J is TRBJ2-5 and V is TRBV7-2; possible D gene TRBD2, 6 bases. V was shortened by 4 bases and J by 2 bases, with 11 bases between the two germline ends. The CDR3 is 14 amino acids. Germline V CDR1 and CDR2: SGHTA, FQGNSA. The CDR3 DNA reads TGTGCCAGCAGCTACCTAGCGAAGCAAGAGACCCAGTACTTC. It codes for CASSYLAKQETQYF.

The genes are TRBV4-2 and TRBJ2-4, with TRBD2 identical over 9 bases. V dropped 0 bases and J dropped 6; count of bases not matched to a gene: 15. CDR3 length: 19 residues. Germline assignment: CDR1 LGHNA and CDR2 YNFKEQ. Here the CDR3 DNA reads TGTGCCAGCAGCCAAGATAATATTTTGGCGGGGGGGCTTCGAAACATTCAGTACTTC. Translated: CASSQDNILAGGLRNIQYF.

In this sample, this clone turned up once. The CDR3 spells CASSKGGREAKNIQYF. In nucleotides, the CDR3 is TGTGCCAGCAGCAAAGGAGGGCGGGAAGCCAAAAACATTCAGTACTTC. The J gene is TRBJ2-4, the V gene TRBV21-1; the D call in the table, TRBD2, was not verified against the DNA. TRBV21-1 is described as a pseudogene. The CDR3 contains 16 residues.